These 25 T cell receptor beta chains originate from one sample sequenced in a study of shared clonotypes between healthy human individuals. Generated by immunoSEQ multiplex PCR, the TCRdb table keeps only in-frame clones and is missing some. Of some 490,000 clones in the sample, about 72% are singletons; the top ten hold around 12%. Sequenced: PBMCs. The receptors were sampled from a woman aged 40 to 50 in good health. Some clones in this sample may be carry-over from other donors' samples.

This clone turned up a few times. The chain has TRBV28 and TRBJ2-3; a possible D gene is TRBD1 (6 bases). This CDR3 is built from 15 residues. Trimming cost V 7 bases and J 6 bases, with 20 bases left between them. Germline V gene sequence: CDR1 MDHEN, CDR2 SYDVKM. The CDR3 region is CASTSQGQDGDTQYF. In DNA form, the CDR3 reads TGTGCCAGCACGTCGCAGGGGCAAGACGGGGATACGCAGTATTTT.

This chain joins TRBV25-1 and TRBJ2-3; 8 bases are a match to TRBD2. The CDR3 is made up of 16 amino acids. Germline V gene sequence: CDR1 MGHDK, CDR2 SYGVNS. V shed 3 bases, J shed 9 bases, and the junction held 14 bases outside the gene matches. The CDR3 reads CASSEGREAPPRTQYF. As DNA, the CDR3 is TGTGCCAGCAGTGAGGGGCGGGAGGCCCCTCCGCGCACGCAGTATTTT.

The rearrangement uses TRBV4-2 and TRBJ2-3, with 8 bases matching TRBD1. Germline V gene lookup returns CDR1 LGHNA and CDR2 YNFKEQ. The length of the CDR3 is 14 residues. Unmatched junction bases numbered 6, after V lost 4 bases and J lost 6 bases. The CDR3 loop reads CASSLAGGVDTQYF. The CDR3 nucleotides are TGTGCCAGCAGCCTGGCAGGGGGCGTGGATACGCAGTATTTT.

V gene TRBV5-4 combines with J gene TRBJ2-2; no reliable D call. Trimming took off 4 bases at V and 0 bases at J, with 10 bases between the two ends. The germline gives CDR1 SGHNT, CDR2 YYREEE (reference sequence). This CDR3 has 15 amino acids. The CDR3 nucleotides are TGTGCCAGCAGCCCGACCCCAACGAACACCGGGGAGCTGTTTTTT. It encodes CASSPTPTNTGELFF.

The DNA for the CDR3 is TGCGCCAGCAGCTCCAGGACTAGCGGGAGCGTAGGCACCGGGGAGCTGTTTTTT. It encodes CASSSRTSGSVGTGELFF. The V call is TRBV5-1, the J call TRBJ2-2; 13 nucleotides line up with TRBD2. The CDR3 length is 18 residues. Trimming at V came to 3 bases and at J to 4 bases, leaving 9 bases not matched to a gene. CDR1 and CDR2 (germline): SGHRS, YFSETQ.

This clone has just a few counts. Other DNA variants within this sample encode the same CDR3. This chain links TRBV29-1 with TRBJ1-1; D remains ambiguous. Per the germline V gene, CDR1 is SQVTM and CDR2 is ANQGSEA. V was clipped by 6 bases and J by 1 base, with 15 bases between them. The CDR3 has 14 residues. CDR3 sequence (DNA): TGCAGCGTCCGACCCTCCCGGAGGAACACTGAAGCTTTCTTT. It codes for CSVRPSRRNTEAFF. Full variable domain (rest looked up from reference TRBV29-1 and TRBJ1-1): SAVISQKPSRDICQRGTSLTIQCQVDSQVTMMFWYRQQPGQSLTLIATANQGSEATYESGFVIDKFPISRPNLTFSTLTVSNMSPEDSSIYLCSVRPSRRNTEAFFGQGTRLTVV.

The chain recombines TRBV28 with TRBJ2-5; D call uncertain. Per the germline V gene, CDR1 is MDHEN and CDR2 is SYDVKM. Trimming removed 3 bases from V and 7 bases from J, with 9 bases in between. This CDR3 contains 12 residues. CDR3 in amino acids: CASSFLGGTQYF. In nucleotides, the CDR3 is TGTGCCAGCAGTTTTCTGGGTGGGACCCAGTACTTC.

The chain has TRBV7-3 and TRBJ2-5; TRBD1 might be the D (6 bases). This CDR3 is built from 16 residues. The germline V and J ends were trimmed by 5 bases and 0 bases, with 16 bases remaining between them. CDR1 is SGHTA, CDR2 FQGTGA, per germline. CDR3 DNA: TGTGCCAGCAGCCAAGGGGGAGCCCCAAACCAAGAGACCCAGTACTTC. Translated: CASSQGGAPNQETQYF.

Here the CDR3 DNA reads TGTGCCAGCAGTTTATTCCGGAGCGATACGCAGTATTTT. Translated, it gives CASSLFRSDTQYF. The V gene is TRBV27, the J gene TRBJ2-3, with D uncertain. The length of the CDR3 is 13 residues. The V gene's germline CDR1 is MNHEY and CDR2 SMNVEV (reference sequence). V lost 1 base and J 6 bases, leaving 8 bases between the germline ends.

The chain has TRBV4-3 and TRBJ1-2, with 7 bases lining up with TRBD1. Unmatched junction bases numbered 6, after V lost 6 bases and J lost 2 bases. The V gene's germline CDR1 is LGHNA and CDR2 YSLEER. The CDR3 has 14 residues. The CDR3 DNA reads TGCGCCAGCAGTCAAAGGACAGGAAACTATGGCTACACCTTC. The encoded protein is CASSQRTGNYGYTF.

The table lists this clone with a count of one. The chain has TRBV27 and TRBJ2-7; 7 nucleotides agree with TRBD2. J lost 3 bases, V lost 5 bases, and 13 bases had no gene match. Germline-derived CDR1 and CDR2 are MNHEY and SMNVEV (reference sequence). This CDR3 comprises 16 residues. The CDR3 loop reads CASSPNRDYAGYEQYF. As DNA, the CDR3 is TGTGCCAGCAGTCCCAACCGGGACTATGCAGGCTACGAGCAGTACTTC.

This clone was picked up a small number of times. The genes are TRBV29-1 and TRBJ2-3, with D unresolved. Germline CDR1 reads SQVTM; CDR2 reads ANQGSEA. The CDR3 runs 13 residues. Trimming cost V 4 bases and J 6 bases, with 14 bases left between them. CDR3 region: CSVGGGVPDTQYF. As DNA, the CDR3 is TGCAGCGTTGGAGGTGGCGTTCCTGATACGCAGTATTTT.

In the case of this clone: Other nucleotide sequences in the sample specify the same CDR3. This chain connects TRBV9 to TRBJ2-5; D ambiguous. Trimming shortened V by 0 bases and J by 2 bases, and 2 bases separated the two germline ends. Per the germline V gene, CDR1 is SGDLS and CDR2 is YYNGEE. This CDR3 region has 12 residues. The CDR3 sequence: CASSVGQETQYF. The CDR3 coding sequence is TGTGCCAGCAGCGTAGGTCAAGAGACCCAGTACTTC.

CDR3 sequence: CAWSVVVSGNTIYF. The CDR3 bases are TGTGCCTGGAGTGTAGTCGTTAGTGGAAACACCATATATTTT. The rearrangement joins TRBV30 to TRBJ1-3, with D hard to call. The CDR3 is 14 amino acids. Germline CDR1 and CDR2: GTSNPN and SVGIG (reference sequence). Trimming pared 0 bases from V and 3 bases from J, leaving 9 bases between. Together with reference TRBV30 and TRBJ1-3, the CDR3 gives the full variable domain: SQTIHQWPATLVQPVGSPLSLECTVEGTSNPNLYWYRQAAGRGLQLLFYSVGIGQISSEVPQNLSASRPQDRQFILSSKKLLLSDSGFYLCAWSVVVSGNTIYFGEGSWLTVV.

On this clone itself: The junction does not match germline at one end; this may be a read error. Other DNA sequences of this sample code for an identical CDR3. V and J are TRBV10-3 and TRBJ1-1; TRBD1 agrees at 7 bases. Germline-derived CDR1 and CDR2 are ENHRY and SYGVKD. The CDR3 is 13 residues long. The CDR3: CATLQGLNTEAFF. CDR3 bases: TGTGCCACCCTACAGGGGCTGAACACCGAAGCTTTCTTT.

The V call is TRBV29-1, the J call TRBJ2-1; no reliable D call. V lost 1 base and J lost 10, with 8 bases in between. This CDR3 is 11 amino acids long. Germline V gives CDR1 SQVTM, CDR2 ANQGSEA. CDR3 nucleotide sequence: TGCAGCGTTGAAGTGGGAAACGAGCAGTTCTTC. This codes for CSVEVGNEQFF.

This chain joins TRBV4-1 and TRBJ2-5; D is unclear. CDR1 is MGHRA and CDR2 is YSYEKL in the germline V gene. The CDR3 spans 13 residues. The ends were cut back, 2 bases at V and 5 bases at J, with 9 bases in the middle. The CDR3 loop reads CASSQLPPETQYF. The CDR3 DNA is TGCGCCAGCAGCCAACTACCACCGGAGACCCAGTACTTC.

The V and J genes are TRBV7-2 and TRBJ2-7, with TRBD2 identical over 7 bases. The CDR3 has 15 residues. From germline, CDR1 is SGHTA and CDR2 FQGNSA. Germline trimming cut 5 bases from V and 5 bases from J; bases unmatched to any gene: 12. In DNA, the CDR3 is TGTGCCAGCAGCCTCCCTCGGCGGGAGATAAACGAGCAGTACTTC. Protein: CASSLPRREINEQYF.

This clone appeared once. V is TRBV5-1 and J is TRBJ1-1; TRBD1 might be the D (5 bases). Germline CDR1 reads SGHRS; CDR2 reads YFSETQ. V lost 3 bases, J lost 1 base, and 10 bases lay in between. This CDR3 spans 14 amino acids. In DNA form, the CDR3 reads TGCGCCAGCAGCTCGGGACTGAGGAACACTGAAGCTTTCTTT. Encoded protein: CASSSGLRNTEAFF.

This clone was recorded at least ten times. This chain uses TRBV6-1 with TRBJ2-4; perhaps D is TRBD1 or TRBD2 (6 bases each). With 6 bases removed from V and 8 bases from J, the gap between germline ends came to 11 bases. The CDR3 spans 12 residues. Germline V gene sequence: CDR1 MNHNS, CDR2 SASEGT. CDR3 amino acids: CASSWGADIQYF. The DNA for the CDR3 is TGTGCCAGCAGCTGGGGGGCCGACATTCAGTACTTC.

The chain joins TRBV5-1 to TRBJ2-3; TRBD2 agrees at 13 bases. The CDR3 consists of 19 residues. Germline assignment: CDR1 SGHRS and CDR2 YFSETQ. V lost 0 bases, J lost 4 bases, and 11 bases stayed unmatched. This chain's CDR3 is CASSLDSELAGGPSDTQYF. The CDR3 DNA reads as TGCGCCAGCAGCTTGGATTCGGAACTAGCGGGAGGGCCGTCAGATACGCAGTATTTT.

This CDR3 reads CASSPQELYEQYF. Here the CDR3 DNA reads TGTGCCAGCTCACCCCAGGAACTCTACGAGCAGTACTTC. The J gene is TRBJ2-7, the V gene TRBV18; no definite D call. The CDR3 loop spans 13 amino acids. In germline, CDR1 is KGHSH, CDR2 LQKENI. V shed 3 bases and J shed 3 bases, with 9 bases lying between them.

CDR3 DNA: TGTGCCAGCAGTTCCAGGGACAGGGAGACGGGTCAGCCCCAGCATTTT. Translated: CASSSRDRETGQPQHF. This chain uses TRBV28 with TRBJ1-5; 9 bases are shared with TRBD1. The CDR3 is 16 amino acids. The V segment lost 4 bases and the J segment 6 bases; nucleotides outside the gene matches: 10. Per germline, CDR1 MDHEN and CDR2 SYDVKM.

V and J are TRBV18 and TRBJ2-1; TRBD2 agrees at 10 bases. V lost 3 bases, J lost 8 bases, and 4 bases stayed unmatched. Germline V gives CDR1 KGHSH, CDR2 LQKENI. This CDR3 spans 14 amino acids. The CDR3 protein is CASSPLAGDDEQFF. The CDR3 nucleotides read TGTGCCAGCTCACCCCTAGCGGGAGACGATGAGCAGTTCTTC.

The CDR3, as DNA: TGCGCCAGCAGCTCAGGGGATATCACTGAAGCTTTCTTT. Protein product: CASSSGDITEAFF. The chain joins TRBV5-1 to TRBJ1-1; tentative D call: TRBD1 (6 bases). In germline, CDR1 is SGHRS, CDR2 YFSETQ. Trimming stripped 3 bases from V and 4 bases from J, with 10 bases between. This CDR3 comprises 13 residues.